This entry lists 22 T cell receptor beta chains sequenced from one sample in a study of T cell responses to AZD1222 COVID-19 vaccine. Repertoires were generated with immunoSEQ multiplex PCR, while TCRdb's copy carries only in-frame clones and drops some. The sample records 120,000 to 150,000 clones, roughly nine tenths being singletons. The sample consisted of peripheral blood, taken 28 days after the second AZD1222 dose. The source is an adult who received the AZD1222 COVID-19 vaccine.

The chain links TRBV2 to TRBJ2-1; D is ambiguous. Germline CDR1 and CDR2: SNHLY and FYNNEI. V dropped 9 bases and J dropped 5 bases, with 11 bases sitting between them. CDR3 length: 12 residues. Here the CDR3 DNA reads TGTGCCAGTCGGGCCCTGAACAATGAGCAGTTCTTC. This sequence encodes CASRALNNEQFF. Complete variable domain (other parts from reference TRBV2 and TRBJ2-1): EPEVTQTPSHQVTQMGQEVILRCVPISNHLYFYWYRQILGQKVEFLVSFYNNEISEKSEIFDDQFSVERPDGSNFTLKIRSTKLEDSAMYFCASRALNNEQFFGPGTRLTVL.

J is TRBJ2-7 and V is TRBV28; possible D gene TRBD1, 6 bases. The length of the CDR3 is 12 residues. Per the germline V gene, CDR1 is MDHEN and CDR2 is SYDVKM. Trimming took 5 bases from V and 2 from J, leaving 7 bases between them. The CDR3 sequence: CASSRTAYEQYV. The CDR3 coding sequence is TGTGCCAGCAGTCGGACAGCCTACGAGCAGTACGTC.

The table lists this clone with a count of one. This chain uses TRBV11-2 with TRBJ1-2; 7 bases fit TRBD1. Germline V gives CDR1 SGHAT, CDR2 FQNNGV. The junction had 10 bases not matched to a gene; V was cut back by 0 bases and J by 0 bases. The CDR3 spans 18 residues. The CDR3 region is CASSLDRGVQGANYGYTF. The CDR3 DNA is TGTGCCAGCAGCTTAGATAGGGGAGTGCAGGGGGCTAACTATGGCTACACCTTC.

This clone was found once. The CDR3 nucleotides read TGTGCCAGCAGCCTCCCTAGGGGGGTCAGGGGAGATGAGCAGTTCTTC. This sequence encodes CASSLPRGVRGDEQFF. The rearrangement links TRBV7-2 to TRBJ2-1, with D perhaps TRBD1 or TRBD2 (6 bases each). Germline CDR1 and CDR2: SGHTA and FQGNSA. Trimming removed 5 bases from V and 8 bases from J, with 22 bases in between. The CDR3 is made up of 16 amino acids.

The genes are TRBV4-1 and TRBJ1-2; D is possibly TRBD1 (5 bases). Germline V gene data show CDR1 as MGHRA and CDR2 as YSYEKL. The CDR3 covers 14 residues. V was trimmed by 0 bases and J by 4 bases, leaving 9 bases between them. The CDR3 sequence is CASSQDGDLYGYTF. The CDR3 coding sequence is TGCGCCAGCAGCCAAGACGGGGACCTCTATGGCTACACCTTC.

This chain links TRBV9 with TRBJ2-1; D not certain. The germline V gene encodes CDR1 SGDLS and CDR2 YYNGEE. The CDR3 covers 15 residues. V was cut by 0 bases and J by 0 bases, with 7 bases left in between. The CDR3 loop reads CASSVADLSYNEQFF. The CDR3 DNA follows: TGTGCCAGCAGCGTAGCTGATCTCTCCTACAATGAGCAGTTCTTC.

V and J are TRBV27 and TRBJ1-2; 9 positions agree with TRBD1. V was clipped by 4 bases and J by 5 bases; unmatched bases: 8. The CDR3 spans 15 residues. Germline V CDR1 and CDR2: MNHEY, SMNVEV (reference sequence). This CDR3 reads CASSSQGAEGYGYTF. The CDR3 nucleotides are TGTGCCAGCAGTTCACAGGGGGCCGAGGGGTATGGCTACACCTTC.

This chain connects TRBV3-1 (or the pseudogene TRBV3-2) to TRBJ2-1; D unresolved. Germline CDR1 LGHDT, CDR2 YNNKEL (reference sequence). This CDR3 comprises 13 residues. V was trimmed by 0 bases and J by 3 bases, leaving 3 bases between them. CDR3 residues: CASSQEFYNEQFF. Here the CDR3 DNA reads TGTGCCAGCAGCCAAGAGTTCTACAATGAGCAGTTCTTC.

This clone came up once. This chain uses TRBV27 with TRBJ2-7, with D perhaps assigned TRBD1 or TRBD2 (5 bases each). Germline V gene data show CDR1 as MNHEY and CDR2 as SMNVEV (reference sequence). The CDR3 covers 14 residues. Trimming pared 5 bases from V and 3 bases from J, leaving 14 bases between. In DNA form, the CDR3 reads TGTGCCAGCAGTACCTGGGACCGAGGCTACGAGCAGTACTTC. Encoded protein: CASSTWDRGYEQYF.

The chain links TRBV6-5 to TRBJ1-4, with TRBD1 matching over 9 bases. The V gene's germline CDR1 is MNHEY and CDR2 SVGAGI. V was clipped by 10 bases and J by 7 bases; unmatched bases: 10. CDR3 length: 14 residues. This CDR3 reads CAIGTGWISEKLFF. Written as DNA, the CDR3 is TGTGCCATTGGGACAGGGTGGATTAGTGAAAAACTGTTTTTT.

The chain is built from TRBV9 and TRBJ1-3, with 9 bases that match TRBD1. The CDR3 is 16 amino acids. Germline lookup yields CDR1 SGDLS and CDR2 YYNGEE. V lost 4 bases and J lost 2; bases outside the gene matches: 7. CDR3 in DNA: TGTGCCAGCAGCCTCCGTGGGGACAGGGCTGGAAACACCATATATTTT. This encodes CASSLRGDRAGNTIYF. The full variable domain, completed using reference TRBV9 and TRBJ1-3, is DSGVTQTPKHLITATGQRVTLRCSPRSGDLSVYWYQQSLDQGLQFLIQYYNGEERAKGNILERFSAQQFPDLHSELNLSSLELGDSALYFCASSLRGDRAGNTIYFGEGSWLTVV.

The chain combines TRBV24-1 with TRBJ1-2; 10 bases are shared with TRBD1. The CDR3 is 15 amino acids. CDR1 is KGHDR, CDR2 SFDVKD, per germline. J lost 8 bases, V lost 3 bases, and 8 bases had no gene match. CDR3 sequence: CATSDAPGQGSGYTF. The DNA of the CDR3 is TGTGCCACCAGTGATGCGCCGGGACAGGGGTCCGGCTACACCTTC.

The rearrangement links TRBV18 to TRBJ1-5, with a possible D match to TRBD1 (5 bases). Trimming removed 8 bases at V and 10 bases at J, with 21 bases between. Germline CDR1 reads KGHSH; CDR2 reads LQKENI. This CDR3 has 14 amino acids. Here the CDR3 DNA reads TGTGCCAGCCGAAGGGACGGAACTCGGGGACCCCAGCATTTT. It translates to CASRRDGTRGPQHF.

The chain joins TRBV4-2 to TRBJ1-2, with 10 bases that match TRBD1. Germline V gene lookup returns CDR1 LGHNA and CDR2 YNFKEQ. The trim removed 0 bases at V and 7 bases at J, leaving 5 bases unmatched. This CDR3 contains 15 residues. The CDR3 DNA reads TGTGCCAGCAGCCAAGATCGACAGGGGGCGAGTGGCTACACCTTC. Its translation is CASSQDRQGASGYTF.

The gene calls are TRBV4-2 and TRBJ1-2; D gene uncertain. Trimming left V 4 bases short and J 2 bases short, with 17 bases between. The CDR3 is made up of 16 amino acids. Germline V CDR1 and CDR2: LGHNA, YNFKEQ. The CDR3 sequence: CASSLSNVGLNYGYTF. In DNA form, the CDR3 reads TGTGCCAGCAGCCTCTCGAACGTAGGACTCAACTATGGCTACACCTTC.

J is TRBJ2-7 and V is TRBV6-2 or TRBV6-3; D is ambiguous. V was trimmed by 4 bases and J by 6 bases, leaving 13 bases between them. The CDR3 runs to 13 residues. Germline CDR1 is MNHEY and CDR2 is SVGEGT. The CDR3 protein is CASSSLRPAEQYF. The CDR3 nucleotides read TGTGCCAGCAGTTCCCTCCGTCCCGCCGAGCAGTACTTC.

The chain has TRBV10-1 and TRBJ1-3, with 7 bases that match TRBD1. The germline gives CDR1 WNHNN, CDR2 SYGVQD (reference sequence). V was pared by 2 bases and J by 2 bases, with 0 bases of the junction left unmatched. This CDR3 is 14 amino acids long. The CDR3 bases are TGCGCCAGCAGTGAGGGGACAGCTGGAAACACCATATATTTT. Protein sequence: CASSEGTAGNTIYF.

The J gene is TRBJ2-7, the V gene TRBV15; a possible D gene is TRBD1 (6 bases). Germline assignment: CDR1 LNHNV and CDR2 YYDKDF (reference sequence). V shed 0 bases and J shed 10 bases, with 16 bases lying between them. CDR3 size: 14 residues. The CDR3 DNA reads TGTGCCACCAGCAGAGATGGACAGAAACCCTCCCAGTACTTC. Translating it yields CATSRDGQKPSQYF.

The V call is TRBV28, the J call TRBJ1-3, with TRBD1 matching 7 bases. The CDR3 totals 14 residues. The junction had 6 bases not matched to a gene; V was cut back by 6 bases and J by 4 bases. The V gene's germline CDR1 is MDHEN and CDR2 SYDVKM. The CDR3 DNA sequence: TGTGCCAGCAGAAAAACAGGGGCCGGAAACACCATATATTTT. Amino acid sequence: CASRKTGAGNTIYF.

This clone came up a few times. This chain joins TRBV4-1 and TRBJ2-1; D uncertain. The V end lost 3 bases, the J end lost 4 bases, and 13 bases lay between the germline ends. CDR1 and CDR2 (germline): MGHRA, YSYEKL. The CDR3 extends over 15 amino acids. The CDR3 sequence is CASSQALSLYNEQFF. The DNA of the CDR3 is TGCGCCAGCAGCCAGGCCCTTAGCCTTTACAATGAGCAGTTCTTC.

This clone was seen just once. The V and J genes are TRBV28 and TRBJ1-5; D is undetermined. Germline V lookup: CDR1 MDHEN, CDR2 SYDVKM. CDR3 length: 12 amino acids. Trimming left V 3 bases short and J 5 bases short, with 5 bases between. CDR3 amino acids: CASSFGYQPQHF. In nucleotides, the CDR3 is TGTGCCAGCAGTTTTGGGTATCAGCCCCAGCATTTT.

The chain combines TRBV24-1 with TRBJ1-2, with D perhaps matching TRBD1 (5 bases). CDR3 length: 15 amino acids. The germline CDR1 and CDR2 sequences are KGHDR and SFDVKD. V lost 3 bases and J lost 3, with 13 bases in between. The CDR3 protein is CATSDGAAGHYGYTF. In DNA, the CDR3 is TGTGCCACCAGTGATGGGGCAGCGGGCCACTATGGCTACACCTTC.